This passage covers 2 T cell receptor beta chains from one sample sequenced in a study of cytotoxic CD8 clonotypes in ibrutinib-treated CLL. This table comes from immunoSEQ multiplex PCR, and its TCRdb copy is limited to in-frame clones, with some not included. The sample has approximately 200,000 clones, around 70% seen once; the top ten hold roughly 13%. The sample was PBMCs, taken after 24 months of ibrutinib treatment. These receptor sequences come from a human donor with chronic lymphocytic leukemia.

This clone was picked up a small number of times. The rearrangement uses TRBV7-6 and TRBJ2-1; no clear D. Germline V gene lookup returns CDR1 SGHVS and CDR2 FNYEAQ. The CDR3 runs to 11 residues. Trimming removed 4 bases from V and 6 bases from J, with 4 bases in between. CDR3 in DNA: TGTGCCAGCAGCTCCCGCAATGAGCAGTTCTTC. Protein sequence: CASSSRNEQFF.

The V gene is TRBV28, the J gene TRBJ2-7; D is possibly TRBD2 (6 bases). The V and J ends lost 2 bases and 9 bases respectively, with 11 bases between them. Germline assignment: CDR1 MDHEN and CDR2 SYDVKM. The CDR3 is made up of 12 amino acids. Here the CDR3 reads CASSLGGIGQYF. The CDR3 nucleotides read TGTGCCAGCAGTTTAGGAGGGATCGGGCAGTACTTC.